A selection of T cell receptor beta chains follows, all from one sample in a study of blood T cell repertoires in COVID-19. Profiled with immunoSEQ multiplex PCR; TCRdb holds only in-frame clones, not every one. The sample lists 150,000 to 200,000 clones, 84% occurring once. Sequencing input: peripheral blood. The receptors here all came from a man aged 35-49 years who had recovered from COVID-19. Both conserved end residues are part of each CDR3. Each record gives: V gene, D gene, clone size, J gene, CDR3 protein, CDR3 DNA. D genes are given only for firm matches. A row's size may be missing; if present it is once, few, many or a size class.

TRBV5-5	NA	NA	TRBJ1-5	CASSPKPYSNQPQHF	TGTGCCAGCAGCCCTAAACCTTATAGCAATCAGCCCCAGCATTTT
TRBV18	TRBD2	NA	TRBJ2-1	CASSPALAGADEQFF	TGTGCCAGCTCACCAGCCCTAGCGGGAGCGGATGAGCAGTTCTTC
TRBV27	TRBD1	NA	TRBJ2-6	CASSWDRGRGANVLTF	TGTGCCAGCAGCTGGGACAGGGGGCGCGGGGCCAACGTCCTGACTTTC
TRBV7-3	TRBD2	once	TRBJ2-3	CASSLTSGGADTQYF	TGTGCCAGCAGCTTGACTAGCGGGGGGGCGGATACGCAGTATTTT
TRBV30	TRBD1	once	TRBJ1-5	CAWSKDRGIQPQHF	TGTGCCTGGAGCAAGGACAGGGGGATCCAGCCCCAGCATTTT
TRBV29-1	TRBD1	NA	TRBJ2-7	CSVGGQGAGEQYF	TGCAGCGTGGGGGGACAGGGGGCGGGCGAGCAGTACTTC
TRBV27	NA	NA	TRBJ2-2	CASSLMPAGELFF	TGTGCCAGCAGTTTAATGCCGGCCGGGGAGCTGTTTTTT
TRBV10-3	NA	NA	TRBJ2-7	CAISESPSMAEQYF	TGTGCCATCAGTGAGTCACCTAGTATGGCCGAGCAGTACTTC
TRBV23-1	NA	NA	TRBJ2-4	CASRPIMGSTAKNIQYF	TGCGCCAGCAGACCAATCATGGGGAGTACAGCCAAAAACATTCAGTACTTC
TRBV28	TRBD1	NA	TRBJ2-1	CASKTGPLYNEQFF	TGTGCCAGCAAGACAGGGCCCTTATACAATGAGCAGTTCTTC
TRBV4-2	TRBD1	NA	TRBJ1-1	CASSWQGVLRPEAFF	TGTGCCAGCAGCTGGCAGGGGGTACTAAGGCCTGAAGCTTTCTTT
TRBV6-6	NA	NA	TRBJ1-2	CASTPRETYGYTF	TGTGCCAGCACTCCGAGGGAGACCTATGGCTACACCTTC
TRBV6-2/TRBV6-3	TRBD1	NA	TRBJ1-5	CASSLMGTGPQPQHF	TGTGCCAGCAGTTTAATGGGGACAGGGCCTCAGCCCCAGCATTTT
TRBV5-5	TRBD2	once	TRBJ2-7	CASSLEPAGAAYEQYF	TGTGCCAGCAGCTTGGAGCCGGCGGGAGCGGCCTACGAGCAGTACTTC
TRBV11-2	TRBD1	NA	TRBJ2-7	CASSWTGSYEQYF	TGTGCCAGCAGCTGGACAGGGTCCTACGAGCAGTACTTC
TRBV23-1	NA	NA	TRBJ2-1	CASSPDNEQFF	TGCGCCAGCAGTCCGGACAATGAGCAGTTCTTC
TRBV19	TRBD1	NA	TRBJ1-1	CASRDRSDTEAFF	TGTGCCAGTAGGGACAGGTCGGACACTGAAGCTTTCTTT
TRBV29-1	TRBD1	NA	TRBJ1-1	CSVTDRSEAFF	TGCAGCGTAACGGACAGGTCTGAAGCTTTCTTT
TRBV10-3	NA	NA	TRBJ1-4	CAISDGQDGKLFF	TGTGCCATCAGTGATGGTCAGGATGGAAAACTGTTTTTT
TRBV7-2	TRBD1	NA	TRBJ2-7	CASSLDWDRAEQYF	TGTGCCAGCAGCTTAGATTGGGACAGGGCCGAGCAGTACTTC
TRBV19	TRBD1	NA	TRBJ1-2	CASIETGANWDGYTF	TGTGCCAGTATTGAGACAGGGGCCAATTGGGATGGCTACACCTTC
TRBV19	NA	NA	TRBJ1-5	CASSMGGPPQPQHF	TGTGCCAGTAGTATGGGGGGTCCCCCCCAGCCCCAGCATTTT
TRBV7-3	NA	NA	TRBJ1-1	CASSLTTGTAEAFF	TGTGCCAGCAGCCTAACCACAGGGACGGCCGAAGCTTTCTTT
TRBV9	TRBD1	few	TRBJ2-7	CASSVEGTGGNEQYF	TGTGCCAGCAGCGTAGAAGGGACAGGGGGCAACGAGCAGTACTTC
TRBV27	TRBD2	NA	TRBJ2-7	CASRGPRGGRAYEQYF	TGTGCCAGCAGAGGCCCCAGGGGCGGGAGGGCTTACGAGCAGTACTTC
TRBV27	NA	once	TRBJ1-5	CARPIFGYQPQHF	TGTGCCAGACCCATATTCGGGTATCAGCCCCAGCATTTT
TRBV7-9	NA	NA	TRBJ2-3	CASSFGQGNTDTQYF	TGTGCCAGCAGCTTCGGGCAGGGTAACACAGATACGCAGTATTTT
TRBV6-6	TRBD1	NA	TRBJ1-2	CASTYSGTGGHGYTF	TGTGCCAGCACCTACTCCGGGACAGGGGGCCATGGCTACACCTTC
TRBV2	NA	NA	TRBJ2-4	CASSETEAKNIQYF	TGTGCCAGCAGTGAGACAGAGGCCAAAAACATTCAGTACTTC
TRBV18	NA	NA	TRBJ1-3	CASSPGSSGNTIYF	TGTGCCAGCTCACCGGGGAGCTCTGGAAACACCATATATTTT
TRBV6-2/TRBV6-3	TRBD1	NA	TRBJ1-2	CASSFPGTGATLAGYTF	TGTGCCAGCAGTTTCCCAGGGACAGGGGCAACCCTTGCTGGCTACACCTTC
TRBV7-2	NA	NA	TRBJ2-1	CASSLALRGEQFF	TGTGCCAGCAGCTTAGCTTTAAGGGGTGAGCAGTTCTTC
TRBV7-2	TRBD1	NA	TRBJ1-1	CASSSQGGSEAFF	TGTGCCAGCAGCTCCCAGGGGGGTTCAGAAGCTTTCTTT
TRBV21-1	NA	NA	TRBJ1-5	CASSKRTGGVQPQHF	TGTGCCAGCAGCAAACGGACAGGGGGAGTTCAGCCCCAGCATTTT
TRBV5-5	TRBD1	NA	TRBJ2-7	CASSSPFSGQSSYEQYF	TGTGCCAGCAGCTCCCCCTTCTCGGGACAGAGCTCCTACGAGCAGTACTTC
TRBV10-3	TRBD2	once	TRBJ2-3	CAISGPPSGGSTDTQYF	TGTGCCATCAGTGGTCCCCCTAGCGGGGGATCCACAGATACGCAGTATTTT
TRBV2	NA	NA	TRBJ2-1	CASSGYRVNEQFF	TGTGCCAGCAGTGGTTACAGGGTCAATGAGCAGTTCTTC
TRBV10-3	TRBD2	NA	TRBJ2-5	CAISDPGTSGEETQYF	TGTGCCATCAGTGACCCCGGGACTAGCGGGGAAGAGACCCAGTACTTC
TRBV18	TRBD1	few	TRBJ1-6	CASSGQGARSPLHF	TGTGCCAGCTCCGGACAGGGGGCGAGATCACCCCTCCACTTT
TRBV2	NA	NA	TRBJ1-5	CASSAGINQPQHF	TGTGCCAGCAGTGCAGGGATCAATCAGCCCCAGCATTTT
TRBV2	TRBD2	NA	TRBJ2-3	CASSGKLAGEADTQYF	TGTGCCAGCAGTGGGAAACTAGCGGGGGAGGCAGATACGCAGTATTTT
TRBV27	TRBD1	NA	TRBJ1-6	CASSLTGGTGYSPLHF	TGTGCCAGCAGTTTAACAGGCGGGACAGGGTACTCACCCCTCCACTTT
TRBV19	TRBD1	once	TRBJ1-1	CASSTDPIRQGAGTEAFF	TGTGCCAGTAGTACCGACCCAATTCGACAGGGGGCAGGAACTGAAGCTTTCTTT